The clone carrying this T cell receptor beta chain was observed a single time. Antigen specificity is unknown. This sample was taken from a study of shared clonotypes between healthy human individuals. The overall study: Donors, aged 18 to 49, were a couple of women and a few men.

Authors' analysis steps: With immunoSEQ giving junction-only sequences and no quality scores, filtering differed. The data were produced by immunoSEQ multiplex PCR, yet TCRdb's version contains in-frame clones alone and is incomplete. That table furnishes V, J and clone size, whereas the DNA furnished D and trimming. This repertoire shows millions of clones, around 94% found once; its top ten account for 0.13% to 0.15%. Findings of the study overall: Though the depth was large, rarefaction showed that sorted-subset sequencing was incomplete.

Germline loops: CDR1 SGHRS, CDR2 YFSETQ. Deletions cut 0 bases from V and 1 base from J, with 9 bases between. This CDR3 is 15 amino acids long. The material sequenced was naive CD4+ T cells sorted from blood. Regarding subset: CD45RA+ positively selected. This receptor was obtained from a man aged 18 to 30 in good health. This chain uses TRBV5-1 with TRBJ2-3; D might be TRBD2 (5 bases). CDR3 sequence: CASSLDWRGTDTQYF. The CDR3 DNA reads TGCGCCAGCAGCTTGGATTGGCGGGGCACAGATACGCAGTATTTT. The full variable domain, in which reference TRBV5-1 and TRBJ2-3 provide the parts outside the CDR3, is KAGVTQTPRYLIKTRGQQVTLSCSPISGHRSVSWYQQTPGQGLQFLFEYFSETQRNKGNFPGRFSGRQFSNSRSEMNVSTLELGDSALYLCASSLDWRGTDTQYFGPGTRLTVL.